A single T cell receptor beta chain is shown here with its context. The data were taken from a study of cytomegalovirus exposure and HLA in healthy donors. At sampling all donors were nominally healthy, likely with unrecorded immune exposures. 60 Vbeta and 13 Jbeta primers were used in PCR. Original data processing: The authors later counted 65 million to 90 million unique TCR beta chains, some 9.9 million of them shared. Data came from immunoSEQ multiplex PCR; TCRdb stores just in-frame clones and leaves some out. That table is the source of V, J and clone size, and D and trimming were worked out from the DNA. The table records 65,000 to 75,000 clones, 65% to 75% of them present only once. Germline V lookup: CDR1 GTSNPN, CDR2 SVGIG (reference sequence). This CDR3 contains 14 residues. The V end was cut by 0 bases, the J end by 7 bases, with 15 bases between.

J is TRBJ1-2 and V is TRBV30, with D uncertain. The sequencing input was PBMCs. The TCR comes from a woman between 55 and 75 years old in good health and CMV-seropositive. In nucleotides, the CDR3 is TGTGCCTGGAGTGTAGGAGAGGGTTCGAGTGGCTACACCTTC. Protein: CAWSVGEGSSGYTF.